This T cell receptor (beta chain) came from a study of post-analysis software for immune sequencing data. As for the study in general: Secondary progressive, relapsing-remitting and progressive-relapsing multiple sclerosis were among the included disease courses.

TCR beta cDNA libraries included unique molecular identifiers. TCRdb reprocessed the PCR reads with MiXCR, giving one entry per CDR3 protein. The sample shows 150,000 to 200,000 distinct CDR3 sequences, 35% to 40% of them seen only once. Notes on the study in general: Compared with controls, patients had more of roughly five TRBV segments, including TRBV5-6, TRBV5-1 and TRBV20-1.

As concerns this clonotype: Its antigen is not identified. A read error may account for a junction end that differs from germline.

This CDR3 has 16 residues. Germline CDR1 and CDR2: KGHSH and LQKENI. The source of this sequence is a girl between 10 and 17 years old with multiple sclerosis. The V call is TRBV18, the J call TRBJ2-7; 10 nucleotides match TRBD2. Sequencing used blood, obtained after autologous hematopoietic stem cell transplantation. The CDR3 here is CATSRRAGGDSYEQYF. The CDR3 nucleotides are TGTGCCACCTCACGGAGAGCGGGAGGGGACTCCTACGAGCAGTACTTC.